The 19 T cell receptor beta chains below all came from one sample that was sequenced in a study of T cells after yellow fever vaccination. TCRdb processed the 5' RACE reads anew with MiXCR; each CDR3 protein has one entry. This sample has 610,000 or so distinct CDR3 sequences, with roughly an eighth found just once. Sequencing was performed on PBMCs, taken on the day of the yellow fever booster vaccination. The receptors here all came from a man under 40 who received the YFV17D yellow fever vaccine.

This chain links TRBV19 with TRBJ2-1; TRBD2 matches 7 bases. CDR3 length: 14 amino acids. The ends lost 4 bases at V and 8 bases at J; junction bases unmatched: 8. Germline CDR1 LNHDA, CDR2 SQIVND (reference sequence). CDR3 residues: CASSKLAGGDEQFF. DNA for the CDR3: TGTGCCAGTAGTAAATTAGCGGGTGGGGATGAGCAGTTCTTC.

V is TRBV4-3 and J is TRBJ2-1, with D uncertain. The ends were cut back, 0 bases at V and 3 bases at J, with 9 bases in the middle. Germline CDR1 and CDR2: LGHNA and YSLEER. The CDR3 is 15 amino acids. The CDR3 reads CASSQELAVYNEQFF. The CDR3 nucleotides read TGCGCCAGCAGCCAAGAGTTAGCAGTCTACAATGAGCAGTTCTTC.

This chain links TRBV20-1 with TRBJ2-7; 9 nucleotides align to TRBD2. Germline CDR1 DFQATT, CDR2 SNEGSKA (reference sequence). This CDR3 spans 13 amino acids. J gave up 4 bases and V 7 bases, and 8 bases lay outside the gene matches. DNA of the CDR3: TGCAGTGGCGGGCTAGCGGGAACATACGAGCAGTACTTC. Translating it yields CSGGLAGTYEQYF.

This clonotype was observed a handful of times. The chain recombines TRBV2 with TRBJ2-1; the D is unclear. CDR3 length: 13 residues. Trimming pared 4 bases from V and 2 bases from J, leaving 6 bases between. Germline V gives CDR1 SNHLY, CDR2 FYNNEI. The CDR3 loop reads CASSGAAYNEQFF. CDR3 bases: TGTGCCAGCAGTGGTGCGGCCTACAATGAGCAGTTCTTC.

The J gene is TRBJ2-3, the V gene TRBV28; no clear D gene. The V gene lost 5 bases and the J gene lost 8 bases, with 11 bases spanning the gap. Germline loops: CDR1 MDHEN, CDR2 SYDVKM. This CDR3 comprises 12 residues. The CDR3 sequence: CASSNTTLTQYF. In nucleotides, the CDR3 is TGTGCCAGCAGTAACACTACTCTTACGCAGTATTTT.

V is TRBV5-8 and J is TRBJ2-1; a possible D gene is TRBD2 (6 bases). Trimming pared 2 bases from V and 0 bases from J, leaving 9 bases between. CDR1 SGHTS and CDR2 YDEGEE come from the germline V gene. The CDR3 consists of 15 residues. Here the CDR3 reads CASSFGTDSYNEQFF. Written as DNA, the CDR3 is TGTGCCAGCAGCTTCGGGACTGACTCCTACAATGAGCAGTTCTTC.

This clonotype was detected many times. The V gene is TRBV10-1, the J gene TRBJ2-3, with D perhaps matching TRBD1 (5 bases). V lost 3 bases and J lost 8, with 12 bases in between. CDR1 and CDR2 (germline): WNHNN, SYGVQD (reference sequence). The CDR3 loop spans 13 amino acids. CDR3 DNA: TGCGCCAGCAGTGATTGGGATAGGGGTACGCAGTATTTT. It codes for CASSDWDRGTQYF.

The gene calls are TRBV29-1 and TRBJ1-1; D not resolved. This CDR3 has 15 amino acids. Trimming pared 1 base from V and 3 bases from J, leaving 15 bases between. Germline-derived CDR1 and CDR2 are SQVTM and ANQGSEA. This CDR3 reads CSVEGLVERYTEAFF. In nucleotides, the CDR3 is TGCAGCGTTGAAGGGCTGGTGGAAAGGTACACTGAAGCTTTCTTT.

The chain recombines TRBV2 with TRBJ2-7; 14 nucleotides line up with TRBD2. The CDR3 covers 14 residues. CDR1 is SNHLY and CDR2 is FYNNEI in the germline V gene. With 5 bases clipped from V and 6 bases from J, the junction kept 3 bases outside the gene matches. CDR3 region: CASSRGLAGGEQYF. The CDR3, as DNA: TGTGCCAGCAGTCGAGGACTAGCGGGAGGCGAGCAGTACTTC. Supplemented by reference TRBV2 and TRBJ2-7, the full variable domain reads EPEVTQTPSHQVTQMGQEVILRCVPISNHLYFYWYRQILGQKVEFLVSFYNNEISEKSEIFDDQFSVERPDGSNFTLKIRSTKLEDSAMYFCASSRGLAGGEQYFGPGTRLTVT.

V usage is TRBV11-2 and J usage is TRBJ2-1, with no clear D. Germline V CDR1 and CDR2: SGHAT, FQNNGV. CDR3 length: 17 amino acids. V was clipped by 2 bases and J by 0 bases, with 14 bases between them. CDR3 in DNA: TGTGCCAGCAGCTTATGGTTTGGCCCAAGCTCCTACAATGAGCAGTTCTTC. Translation gives CASSLWFGPSSYNEQFF.

The table lists this clonotype with a few counts. The chain employs TRBV7-2 and TRBJ2-1, with TRBD2 matching over 7 bases. V lost 5 bases and J lost 2; bases outside the gene matches: 9. The CDR3 has 16 amino acids. The germline CDR1 and CDR2 sequences are SGHTA and FQGNSA. CDR3 region: CASSLRLARAYNEQFF. For the CDR3, the DNA is TGTGCCAGCAGCCTCAGACTAGCCCGCGCCTACAATGAGCAGTTCTTC.

The chain combines TRBV6-1 with TRBJ2-2; perhaps TRBD2 as D (6 bases). Germline V CDR1 and CDR2: MNHNS, SASEGT. V was shortened by 7 bases and J by 6 bases, with 9 bases between the two germline ends. The CDR3 has 12 residues. The CDR3 DNA reads as TGTGCCAGCATCCGGGACTCCGGGGAGCTGTTTTTT. Its protein product is CASIRDSGELFF.

CDR3 DNA sequence: TGTGCCACCAGCCTAGGGCGACAGACCAAAAACATTCAGTACTTC. This translates into CATSLGRQTKNIQYF. This chain links TRBV15 with TRBJ2-4; tentative D call: TRBD1 (5 bases). This CDR3 has 15 amino acids. The V gene lost 5 bases and the J gene lost 2 bases, with 13 bases spanning the gap. In germline, CDR1 is LNHNV, CDR2 YYDKDF (reference sequence).

V is TRBV20-1 and J is TRBJ1-2, with D possibly being TRBD1 (6 bases). V gave up 6 bases and J gave up 5 bases, with 16 bases separating them. CDR1 and CDR2 from the germline V gene are DFQATT and SNEGSKA (reference sequence). The CDR3 length is 13 residues. CDR3 coding DNA: TGCAGTGCCGCCGACAGGAGAACTTATGGCTACACCTTC. Translation: CSAADRRTYGYTF.

The chain employs TRBV7-8 and TRBJ2-5; no definite D call. Germline V CDR1 and CDR2: SGHVS, FQNEAQ. The CDR3 has 13 amino acids. Between the trimmed V and J ends, which lost 1 base and 5 bases, there was a span of 8 bases. The CDR3 loop is CASSLDSTETQYF. The DNA for the CDR3 is TGTGCCAGCAGCTTAGACTCCACCGAGACCCAGTACTTC.

This clonotype has more than one count but fewer than ten. The chain has TRBV12-3 or TRBV12-4 and TRBJ1-2, with TRBD1 identical over 8 bases. The CDR3 has 14 amino acids. V shed 1 base and J 5 bases; nucleotides not matched to a gene: 3. DNA for the CDR3: TGTGCCAGCAGTTTAGGGGACAGGTGGTATGGCTACACCTTC. This gives the protein CASSLGDRWYGYTF.

The chain couples TRBV10-1 to TRBJ2-2; no firm D call. The CDR3 runs to 17 residues. Trimming cost V 3 bases and J 3 bases, with 17 bases left between them. Germline assignment: CDR1 WNHNN and CDR2 SYGVQD (reference sequence). As DNA, the CDR3 is TGCGCCAGCAGTGACCGAGCTCAAATGAGCGACACCGGGGAGCTGTTTTTT. Protein product: CASSDRAQMSDTGELFF.

The chain combines TRBV28 with TRBJ2-2; no clear D. The CDR3 has 13 residues. With 3 bases removed from V and 6 bases from J, the gap between germline ends came to 8 bases. Germline V gives CDR1 MDHEN, CDR2 SYDVKM. For the CDR3, the DNA is TGTGCCAGCAGTTTTTCCATTCCCGGGGAGCTGTTTTTT. As protein: CASSFSIPGELFF.

This clonotype was seen ten or more times. The chain is built from TRBV5-5 and TRBJ1-2; 10 nucleotides agree with TRBD1. The CDR3 has 15 amino acids. Germline lookup yields CDR1 SGHKS and CDR2 YYEKEE (reference sequence). The junction had 3 bases not matched to a gene; V was cut back by 3 bases and J by 1 base. The CDR3 protein is CASSSTGGFNYGYTF. DNA for the CDR3: TGTGCCAGCAGCTCGACAGGGGGCTTTAACTATGGCTACACCTTC.